One sample yielded the 32 T cell receptor beta chains listed below, sequenced in a study of T cell repertoires in cytomegalovirus infection. TCRdb itself ran the reads through MiXCR, one entry per CDR3 protein. The data contain 370,000 or so distinct CDR3 sequences, about 32% of them singletons. No antigen is known for these receptors. Sample: cultured PBMCs, taken from culture after CMV antigen stimulation. These receptors all come from a human donor in good health (CMV status not recorded). Some clones in this sample may be carry-over from other donors' samples.

V usage is TRBV7-2 and J usage is TRBJ2-7; TRBD2 aligns across 11 bases. The ends lost 7 bases at V and 0 bases at J; junction bases unmatched: 11. Germline CDR1 is SGHTA and CDR2 is FQGNSA. CDR3 length: 17 amino acids. CDR3 sequence: CASKNGASGRSSYEQYV. DNA of the CDR3: TGTGCCAGCAAAAATGGCGCTAGCGGGAGGAGCTCCTACGAGCAGTACGTC.

The V call is TRBV7-3, the J call TRBJ2-1, with 8 bases identical to TRBD2. Trimming took 2 bases from V and 3 from J; bases not matched to a gene: 9. There are 17 residues in the CDR3. Germline CDR1 SGHTA, CDR2 FQGTGA. The CDR3 is CASSLVGGRFNYNEQFF. The CDR3 nucleotides read TGTGCCAGCAGCTTAGTCGGCGGGAGGTTCAACTACAATGAGCAGTTCTTC.

This chain uses TRBV24-1 with TRBJ1-5, with 7 bases that match TRBD1. The V and J ends lost 4 bases and 9 bases, in that order; junction bases with no gene match: 8. CDR3 length equals 14 residues. CDR1 and CDR2 (germline): KGHDR, SFDVKD. The CDR3 nucleotides read TGTGCCACCAGTGACGCCGACAGGGTTAGGCCCCAGCATTTT. Translating it yields CATSDADRVRPQHF.

The chain employs TRBV6-2 or TRBV6-3 and TRBJ2-3, with D perhaps TRBD1 or TRBD2 (5 bases each). CDR3 length: 19 residues. Looked up from germline, CDR1 is MNHEY and CDR2 is SVGEGT. V lost 5 bases, J lost 0 bases, and 24 bases lay in between. The CDR3 region has the DNA TGTGCCAGCAGTCCACTCCCAGCCGGGACCACAACTAGCACAGATACGCAGTATTTT. Translation gives CASSPLPAGTTTSTDTQYF.

This clonotype has only a few counts. The J gene is TRBJ1-6, the V gene TRBV19; D may be TRBD1 (5 bases). The length of the CDR3 is 15 residues. V was cut by 5 bases and J by 15 bases, with 23 bases left in between. Germline V gene sequence: CDR1 LNHDA, CDR2 SQIVND (reference sequence). The CDR3 spells CASSPLDRRGYGLHF. DNA of the CDR3: TGTGCCAGTAGTCCTCTGGATCGCCGGGGCTATGGCCTCCACTTT.

The chain couples TRBV6-2 or TRBV6-3 to TRBJ2-1, with 8 bases lining up with TRBD2. The V segment lost 6 bases and the J segment 4 bases; nucleotides outside the gene matches: 20. CDR1 is MNHEY, CDR2 SVGEGT, per germline. The CDR3 spans 19 residues. CDR3 in DNA: TGTGCCAGCAGAACGGAAGGAGTTGTTGCGGGAGGAGTATACAATGAGCAGTTCTTC. It codes for CASRTEGVVAGGVYNEQFF.

This clonotype was found a few times. The rearrangement joins TRBV19 to TRBJ2-1; TRBD1 or TRBD2 may be the D gene (5 bases each). Trimming left V 3 bases short and J 8 bases short, with 8 bases between. The CDR3 is 12 residues long. Germline V lookup: CDR1 LNHDA, CDR2 SQIVND (reference sequence). The CDR3 spells CASSIGGYEQFF. The CDR3 DNA follows: TGTGCCAGTAGTATTGGGGGTTATGAGCAGTTCTTC.

This clonotype has only a few counts. The CDR3 nucleotides read TGTGCCAGCAGCTTACTACAGGGACGTCAGCCCCAGCATTTT. It codes for CASSLLQGRQPQHF. J is TRBJ1-5 and V is TRBV7-8, with D maybe TRBD1 (6 bases). The CDR3 length is 14 residues. The V gene's germline CDR1 is SGHVS and CDR2 FQNEAQ. V was cut by 2 bases and J by 6 bases, with 11 bases left in between.

The J gene is TRBJ1-2, the V gene TRBV27; D gene unclear. This CDR3 region has 15 residues. In germline, CDR1 is MNHEY, CDR2 SMNVEV (reference sequence). Trimming took 0 bases from V and 6 from J, leaving 14 bases between them. CDR3 residues: CASSLSLGFLDGYTF. The CDR3 region has the DNA TGTGCCAGCAGTTTATCGTTAGGCTTCCTTGATGGCTACACCTTC.

The chain recombines TRBV7-2 with TRBJ2-7; tentatively, D is TRBD1 (5 bases). V was cut by 3 bases and J by 3 bases, with 12 bases left in between. The CDR3 sequence is 14 residues long. Germline CDR1 reads SGHTA; CDR2 reads FQGNSA. Written as DNA, the CDR3 is TGTGCCAGCAGCTTTCAGGGCGAGCACTACGAGCAGTACTTC. This sequence encodes CASSFQGEHYEQYF.

This chain uses TRBV4-1 with TRBJ1-6; perhaps TRBD1 as D (6 bases). The germline V gene encodes CDR1 MGHRA and CDR2 YSYEKL. V was trimmed by 3 bases and J by 10 bases, leaving 13 bases between them. This CDR3 has 14 amino acids. CDR3 sequence (DNA): TGCGCCAGCAGCCATTCAGGGGCGGGCTCACCCCTCCACTTT. This translates into CASSHSGAGSPLHF.

This clonotype came up many times. This chain uses TRBV7-8 with TRBJ1-5; D is uncertain. The germline CDR1 and CDR2 sequences are SGHVS and FQNEAQ. Trimming shortened V by 0 bases and J by 0 bases, and 18 bases separated the two germline ends. The CDR3 extends over 19 amino acids. The CDR3 spells CASSLALGLELSSNQPQHF. DNA of the CDR3: TGTGCCAGCAGCTTAGCACTCGGGTTGGAACTAAGTAGCAATCAGCCCCAGCATTTT.

The chain has TRBV20-1 and TRBJ2-2; 9 positions match TRBD2. Germline CDR1 and CDR2: DFQATT and SNEGSKA (reference sequence). V gave up 6 bases and J gave up 6 bases; unmatched junction bases: 8. The CDR3 is 14 residues long. The CDR3 reads CSAKGSGSAGELFF. The DNA for the CDR3 is TGCAGTGCCAAGGGTAGCGGGAGCGCCGGGGAGCTGTTTTTT.

This chain links TRBV14 with TRBJ2-7; 8 bases agree with TRBD1. The CDR3 totals 15 residues. The germline CDR1 and CDR2 sequences are SGHDN and FVKESK. V was clipped by 3 bases and J by 4 bases; unmatched bases: 8. The CDR3 here is CASSQGRGQRYEQYF. In nucleotides, the CDR3 is TGTGCCAGCAGCCAGGGCAGGGGGCAGAGATACGAGCAGTACTTC.

This chain uses TRBV4-3 with TRBJ1-4; D gene unclear. In germline, CDR1 is LGHNA, CDR2 YSLEER. The CDR3 is made up of 14 amino acids. The V end was cut by 3 bases, the J end by 0 bases, with 5 bases between. The CDR3 nucleotides are TGCGCCAGCAGCCAGCAGGCAACTAATGAAAAACTGTTTTTT. Its translation is CASSQQATNEKLFF.

The chain combines TRBV30 with TRBJ2-3; 13 bases match TRBD2. The J segment lost 2 bases and the V segment lost 4 bases, leaving 9 bases of the junction unmatched. The CDR3 spans 17 residues. Per the germline V gene, CDR1 is GTSNPN and CDR2 is SVGIG (reference sequence). This chain's CDR3 is CAWTSGGLAGLTDTQYF. The CDR3 nucleotides are TGTGCCTGGACGTCTGGGGGACTAGCGGGGCTCACAGATACGCAGTATTTT.

The V gene is TRBV6-1, the J gene TRBJ2-7; D is possibly TRBD2 (7 bases). The CDR3 is 16 amino acids. The germline gives CDR1 MNHNS, CDR2 SASEGT. Deletions cut 5 bases from V and 0 bases from J, with 17 bases between. This CDR3 reads CASSSRRGQSSYEQYV. CDR3 bases: TGTGCCAGCAGTTCCCGGCGGGGGCAAAGCTCCTACGAGCAGTACGTC.

The rearrangement joins TRBV29-1 to TRBJ2-7; 7 nucleotides match TRBD1. The junction had 8 bases not matched to a gene; V was cut back by 5 bases and J by 4 bases. CDR1 and CDR2 (germline): SQVTM, ANQGSEA. The CDR3 totals 13 residues. The CDR3 is CSVTGTVTYEQYF. The CDR3 region has the DNA TGCAGCGTTACCGGGACAGTCACTTACGAGCAGTACTTC.

With regard to this clonotype: The conserved final phenylalanine or tryptophan is absent from the CDR3, which likely points to a read error. V is TRBV11-2 and J is TRBJ1-2, with D maybe TRBD1 (6 bases). The V end lost 0 bases, the J end lost 4 bases, and 12 bases lay between the germline ends. Germline V gives CDR1 SGHAT, CDR2 FQNNGV. The CDR3 extends over 15 amino acids. The CDR3 sequence: CASSLDWDKSYGYTL. The CDR3 coding sequence is TGTGCCAGCAGCTTAGATTGGGACAAGAGCTATGGCTACACCCTC.

V and J are TRBV27 and TRBJ2-1; TRBD2 might be the D (7 bases). Germline V gene lookup returns CDR1 MNHEY and CDR2 SMNVEV (reference sequence). V was shortened by 6 bases and J by 5 bases, with 11 bases between the two germline ends. The CDR3 has 13 amino acids. Written as DNA, the CDR3 is TGTGCCAGCAGGGTAGGGGGGGACAATGAGCAGTTCTTC. Protein product: CASRVGGDNEQFF.

The chain has TRBV12-3 or TRBV12-4 and TRBJ1-2, with a weak D call TRBD1 (6 bases). V was trimmed by 8 bases and J by 5 bases, leaving 9 bases between them. This CDR3 region has 11 residues. The CDR3 DNA reads as TGTGCCAGCGGAGGGACATATGGCTACACCTTC. Translation: CASGGTYGYTF.

This chain connects TRBV7-3 to TRBJ1-2, with D hard to call. The V end lost 5 bases, the J end lost 0 bases, and 7 bases lay between the germline ends. This CDR3 has 13 residues. Germline CDR1 reads SGHTA; CDR2 reads FQGTGA. CDR3 loop: CASSHDSNYGYTF. The CDR3 DNA sequence: TGTGCCAGCAGCCACGACTCTAACTATGGCTACACCTTC.

This clonotype appeared many times. The V gene is TRBV7-9, the J gene TRBJ2-7, with D possibly being TRBD1 or TRBD2 (5 bases each). With 4 bases removed from V and 7 bases from J, the gap between germline ends came to 11 bases. Germline V gives CDR1 SEHNR, CDR2 FQNEAQ (reference sequence). This CDR3 has 12 residues. The CDR3 sequence is CASSSPGTEQYV. In nucleotides, the CDR3 is TGTGCCAGCAGCTCCCCGGGGACGGAGCAGTACGTC.

This clonotype was detected only a few times. The CDR3 protein is CASRSDRGMNTEAFF. The CDR3 nucleotides read TGTGCCAGCAGATCTGACAGGGGGATGAACACTGAAGCTTTCTTT. The chain links TRBV7-9 to TRBJ1-1, with TRBD1 identical over 9 bases. The CDR3 covers 15 residues. CDR1 is SEHNR, CDR2 FQNEAQ, per germline (reference sequence). Trimming cost V 6 bases and J 0 bases; bases outside gene matches: 5.

This clonotype turned up a few times. The chain couples TRBV10-3 to TRBJ1-1; D not resolved. The V end lost 7 bases, the J end lost 1 base, and 10 bases lay between the germline ends. Looked up from germline, CDR1 is ENHRY and CDR2 is SYGVKD. The CDR3 is made up of 13 amino acids. CDR3 region: CAITPNRNTEAFF. CDR3 bases: TGTGCCATCACCCCAAACAGGAACACTGAAGCTTTCTTT.

The chain links TRBV7-3 to TRBJ2-1; TRBD1 matches 7 bases. Germline CDR1 reads SGHTA; CDR2 reads FQGTGA. This CDR3 contains 13 residues. J was trimmed by 7 bases and V by 4 bases; bases with no gene match: 4. The CDR3 DNA is TGTGCCAGCAGCTCACCGGGACAGAATGAGCAGTTCTTC. Translation: CASSSPGQNEQFF.

CDR3 protein: CASSYGTGWSEAFF. In DNA form, the CDR3 reads TGTGCCAGCAGTTACGGGACAGGGTGGTCTGAAGCTTTCTTT. The genes are TRBV6-6 and TRBJ1-1; TRBD1 matches at 9 bases. Germline CDR1 MNHNY, CDR2 SVGAGI (reference sequence). The CDR3 length is 14 residues. V lost 2 bases and J lost 6; bases outside the gene matches: 4.

The chain has TRBV27 and TRBJ2-3, with D possibly TRBD1 on 6 matching bases. V lost 6 bases to trimming and J lost 0 bases, with 19 bases between them. This CDR3 region has 17 residues. Germline V CDR1 and CDR2: MNHEY, SMNVEV (reference sequence). CDR3 sequence (DNA): TGTGCCAGCAGACGAAACCGCGAAACAGGGAGCACAGATACGCAGTATTTT. It yields the protein CASRRNRETGSTDTQYF.

The genes are TRBV28 and TRBJ1-1; 8 positions agree with TRBD1. Losses at the gene ends were 8 bases for V and 4 bases for J; bases not matched to a gene: 6. The CDR3 has 13 amino acids. Germline V CDR1 and CDR2: MDHEN, SYDVKM. This chain's CDR3 is CASAQGAPTEAFF. The DNA for the CDR3 is TGTGCCAGCGCGCAGGGGGCCCCCACTGAAGCTTTCTTT.

The V gene is TRBV7-8, the J gene TRBJ1-1, with TRBD1 matching 8 bases. The CDR3 runs 14 residues. Germline assignment: CDR1 SGHVS and CDR2 FQNEAQ. V trimming: 5 bases; J trimming: 4 bases; junction bases outside the gene matches: 6. CDR3 nucleotides: TGTGCCAGCAGCGCGCGACAGGGGTTCACTGAAGCTTTCTTT. This codes for CASSARQGFTEAFF.

This chain joins TRBV6-5 and TRBJ2-3, with D hard to call. The CDR3 runs 12 residues. CDR1 is MNHEY, CDR2 SVGAGI, per germline. Trimming left V 5 bases short and J 6 bases short, with 9 bases between. In DNA, the CDR3 is TGTGCCAGCAGTAGGCCTGGGGATACGCAGTATTTT. Protein: CASSRPGDTQYF.

This clonotype was found a few times. V usage is TRBV7-2 and J usage is TRBJ2-2; D possibly corresponds to TRBD2 (7 bases). The V end was cut by 1 base, the J end by 4 bases, with 10 bases between. This CDR3 spans 15 amino acids. CDR1 is SGHTA and CDR2 is FQGNSA in the germline V gene. CDR3 in DNA: TGTGCCAGCAGCTTAGAGGGGGGGGGCACCGGGGAGCTGTTTTTT. Amino acid sequence: CASSLEGGGTGELFF.